This T cell receptor beta chain is from a study of CD8 T cells in Susac syndrome (dated by TCRdb to about 2019). Some background on the complete study: Among the Susac syndrome patients who were sequenced, clinically active disease was present in 5 or 6 and clinical remission was observed in roughly eight. At blood withdrawal, Susac syndrome patients were therapy-naive, treated with corticosteroids (with IVIg additionally given to some), or treated with IVIg alone. The study used repertoire sequencing to test whether antigen drove CD8+ T cell activation and differentiation in Susac syndrome. The study compared CD8+ T cell repertoire clonality among 12 healthy donors, 14 Susac syndrome patients and around 16 multiple sclerosis patients.

RNA was extracted with the RNeasy kit and roughly 0.5 to 1 ug was reverse transcribed using random hexamers. The immunoSEQ multiplex PCR assay, which covers 54 Vbeta and 13 Jbeta segments, was used to amplify TCR beta CDR3 regions. To correct PCR amplification bias, a synthetic template baseline was used for both primer optimization and computational correction. The study's processing was this. Reads were annotated to V, D and J genes according to IMGT and were analyzed with immunoSEQ Analyzer, with only productive sequences retained. Clonality was computed as one minus Shannon entropy normalized by log2 of the number of productive unique sequences. For each patient and control, public and private clones were evaluated within the 100 most prevalent clones. Susac-specific clones were defined as absent from healthy and MS cohorts, approximately 1,000 published viral clones and other ImmuneACCESS disease sequences. The raw public data were reprocessed by TCRdb itself: fastp quality trimming at Q25, MiXCR clonotype calling, in-frame beta chains only. Identical CDR3 proteins give one entry, which carries the most common genes and DNA. TCRdb's processing, not the authors', yielded these V and J calls. The sample records 80,000 to 95,000 distinct CDR3 sequences, 94% of which are singletons. About 0.9% of the sample rests with the top ten.

Of note for this clonotype: Its antigen target is currently unknown. Base qualities are not recorded, but no much larger clone differs from it by a single base.

High-throughput TCR beta sequencing profiled peripheral blood CD8+ and CD4+ T cells from healthy donors, Susac syndrome patients and multiple sclerosis patients. Recently defined diagnostic criteria for definite or probable disease were met by the Susac syndrome patients. Bulk CD8+ and CD4+ T cells were purified magnetically by negative isolation, whereas CD8+ TEMRA cells were enriched by FACS. Blood was collected in EDTA tubes and processed within 24 hours, with PBMCs isolated through density gradient centrifugation. PBMCs intended for TCR sequencing were cryopreserved in liquid nitrogen and thawed later in a water bath at 37 degrees C. The sorted or isolated CD4+, CD8+ and CD8+ TEMRA cells had a purity of 90% or higher. The paper's findings and limits, for the study overall: The number of individuals in the TCR sequencing and HLA analysis was recognized as being relatively small. Clonal expansion was observed in Susac syndrome CD8+ repertoires, with the highest expansion in CD8+ TEMRA cells and greater expansion in clinically active than in remitting patients. Looking at Susac-specific public clones, the researchers identified fewer than 20 in the total CD8+ repertoire and roughly 5 in the CD8+ TEMRA repertoire.

The CDR3 numbers 16 residues from cysteine through phenylalanine. Solely the CDR3 DNA is kept, with 48 bases framed from the first base. In the germline V gene, CDR1 corresponds to MNHEY and CDR2 to SVGAGI. Trimming removed 0 bases from V and 2 bases from J, leaving 10 bases between the germline ends. This chain is built from TRBV6-5 and TRBJ2-2; no confident D gene assignment can be made. The TCR was taken from a human donor with Susac syndrome. Specimen: CD8+ T cells from PBMCs. The CDR3: CASSYSFPLNTGELFF. The nucleotide sequence reads TGTGCCAGCAGTTACTCCTTTCCGCTCAACACCGGGGAGCTGTTTTTT.